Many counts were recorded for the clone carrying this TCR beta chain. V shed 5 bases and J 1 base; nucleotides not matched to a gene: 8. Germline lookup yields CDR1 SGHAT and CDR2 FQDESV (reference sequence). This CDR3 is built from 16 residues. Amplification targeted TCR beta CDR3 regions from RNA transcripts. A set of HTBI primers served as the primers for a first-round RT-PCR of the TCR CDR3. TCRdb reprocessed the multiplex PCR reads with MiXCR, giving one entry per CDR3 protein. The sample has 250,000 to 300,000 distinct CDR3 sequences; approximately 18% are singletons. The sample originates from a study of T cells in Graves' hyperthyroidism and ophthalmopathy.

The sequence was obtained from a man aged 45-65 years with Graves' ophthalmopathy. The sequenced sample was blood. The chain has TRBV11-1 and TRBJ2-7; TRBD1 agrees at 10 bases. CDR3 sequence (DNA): TGTGCCAGCAGCAATCCGGACAGGGGGGGATCCTACGAGCAGTACTTC. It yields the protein CASSNPDRGGSYEQYF.